One sample yielded the 19 T cell receptor beta chains listed below, sequenced in a study of molecular identifiers for immune sequencing clone quantification. TCRdb recomputed calls from the PCR reads with MiXCR, one row per CDR3 protein. Seen here are more than 450,000 distinct CDR3 sequences, about a fifth observed once, and the top ten hold roughly 0.81%. The sequencing sample was made of naive CD8+ T cells from blood, with Jurkat cell RNA spiked in. Indicated subset: FACS-sorted CD8+CD4-CCR7+CD45RA+ naive T cells. These receptors came from a human donor in good health. Some libraries in this study had Jurkat cell RNA spiked in.

Worth noting for this clonotype: This may arise from a read error, as a much more abundant clone is one base away. The rearrangement uses TRBV11-2 and TRBJ2-3; the D is unclear. The CDR3 has 13 amino acids. Trimming removed 4 bases at V and 5 bases at J, with 10 bases between. Germline V gives CDR1 SGHAT, CDR2 FQNNGV. Here the CDR3 reads CASSSYYGDTQYF. The CDR3 nucleotides are TGTGCCAGCAGCTCATACTACGGAGATACGCAGTATTTT.

This clonotype was seen a few times. The CDR3 here is CASSQEGREETQYF. CDR3 in DNA: TGTGCCAGCAGCCAAGAGGGACGAGAAGAGACCCAGTACTTC. V is TRBV3-1 and J is TRBJ2-5; tentatively, D is TRBD1 or TRBD2 (5 bases each). Germline V gives CDR1 LGHDT, CDR2 YNNKEL (reference sequence). CDR3 length: 14 residues. V was cut by 0 bases and J by 3 bases, with 8 bases left in between.

This clonotype was detected many times. The chain has TRBV29-1 and TRBJ2-7; tentatively, D is TRBD2 (6 bases). CDR1 and CDR2 from the germline V gene are SQVTM and ANQGSEA. V lost 7 bases and J 3 bases, leaving 16 bases between the germline ends. The CDR3 has 13 amino acids. The CDR3 DNA sequence: TGCAGCGCCGCTGGAGGGCCCCTCTACGAGCAGTACTTC. This sequence encodes CSAAGGPLYEQYF.

This clonotype turned up a few times. The chain is built from TRBV27 and TRBJ2-1; a possible D gene is TRBD2 (6 bases). Germline V gene lookup returns CDR1 MNHEY and CDR2 SMNVEV (reference sequence). This CDR3 is built from 14 residues. V was clipped by 9 bases and J by 2 bases, with 14 bases between them. The CDR3 protein is CASRGLGAYNEQFF. CDR3 in DNA: TGTGCCAGTAGGGGACTGGGGGCCTACAATGAGCAGTTCTTC.

This clonotype came up many times. The chain joins TRBV29-1 to TRBJ2-3; tentative D call: TRBD1 (5 bases). V shed 2 bases and J shed 3 bases, with 6 bases lying between them. Looked up from germline, CDR1 is SQVTM and CDR2 is ANQGSEA. The CDR3 covers 12 residues. CDR3 DNA: TGCAGCGTTGAACAGGGTACAGATACGCAGTATTTT. It encodes CSVEQGTDTQYF.

This clonotype was seen a single time. One end of the junction is discordant with germline, which a read error may explain. V and J are TRBV9 and TRBJ2-1; 11 bases match TRBD2. This CDR3 has 15 residues. Germline CDR1 is SGDLS and CDR2 is YYNGEE. CDR3 sequence: CASSVVTSGVNGQFF. DNA of the CDR3: TGTGCCAGCAGCGTAGTGACTAGCGGGGTCAATGGGCAGTTCTTC.

In the case of this clonotype: This may be a read error: a much more frequent sequence differs by one nucleotide. The rearrangement links TRBV6-6 to TRBJ1-2; D might be TRBD1 (6 bases). This CDR3 comprises 16 residues. V lost 6 bases to trimming and J lost 4 bases, with 21 bases between them. Per germline, CDR1 MNHNY and CDR2 SVGAGI (reference sequence). In nucleotides, the CDR3 is TGTGCCAGCAGCCAAGACAGGAAATTAGTGGTCTATGGCTACACCTTC. The encoded protein is CASSQDRKLVVYGYTF.

A word on this clonotype: One base away lies a much larger clone, so this may be a sequencing read error. This chain connects TRBV27 to TRBJ1-1, with D maybe TRBD1 (6 bases). Germline V gene data show CDR1 as MNHEY and CDR2 as SMNVEV (reference sequence). The CDR3 contains 17 residues. The CDR3 region is CASSLSGQSSRDTGAFF. Written as DNA, the CDR3 is TGTGCCAGCAGTTTATCTGGTCAATCGAGTCGGGACACTGGAGCTTTCTTT.

The chain uses TRBV12-3 or TRBV12-4 and TRBJ1-2; no reliable D call. Trimming cost V 5 bases and J 4 bases, with 11 bases left between them. This CDR3 has 13 amino acids. This chain's CDR3 is CASSPGLIYGYTF. CDR3 in DNA: TGTGCCAGCAGTCCCGGACTTATCTATGGCTACACCTTC.

The V call is TRBV6-2 or TRBV6-3, the J call TRBJ2-2, with D maybe TRBD2 (6 bases). The CDR3 extends over 15 amino acids. Trimming pared 2 bases from V and 9 bases from J, leaving 16 bases between. Germline V gene lookup returns CDR1 MNHEY and CDR2 SVGEGT. CDR3 coding DNA: TGTGCCAGCAGTTACGGGACTGGAGTCTTTCGGGAGCTGTTTTTT. Its translation is CASSYGTGVFRELFF.

This clonotype was detected many times. The chain couples TRBV2 to TRBJ2-3, with D possibly matching TRBD2 (6 bases). Germline loops: CDR1 SNHLY, CDR2 FYNNEI. V was cut by 2 bases and J by 0 bases, with 24 bases left in between. This CDR3 is built from 20 residues. CDR3 sequence: CASSENIGTAPESSTDTQYF. The CDR3 DNA follows: TGTGCCAGCAGTGAAAACATCGGGACTGCACCCGAATCTAGCACAGATACGCAGTATTTT.

The table lists this clonotype with many counts. This chain links TRBV6-5 with TRBJ2-3; the match to TRBD2 covers 9 bases. There are 16 residues in the CDR3. Germline loops: CDR1 MNHEY, CDR2 SVGAGI. Trimming removed 2 bases from V and 0 bases from J; junction bases left unmatched: 3. This CDR3 reads CASSYGTSGSTDTQYF. As DNA, the CDR3 is TGTGCCAGCAGTTACGGTACTAGCGGGAGCACAGATACGCAGTATTTT.

The chain employs TRBV5-1 and TRBJ1-1; possible D gene TRBD1, 6 bases. The CDR3 has 15 amino acids. In germline, CDR1 is SGHRS, CDR2 YFSETQ. The V gene lost 3 bases and the J gene lost 0 bases, with 12 bases spanning the gap. Written as DNA, the CDR3 is TGCGCCAGCAGCTGGGTGGACAGCTTGAACACTGAAGCTTTCTTT. Translating it yields CASSWVDSLNTEAFF.

V usage is TRBV27 and J usage is TRBJ1-5; no definite D call. Germline V gene lookup returns CDR1 MNHEY and CDR2 SMNVEV (reference sequence). The CDR3 has 13 residues. The germline V and J ends were trimmed by 3 bases and 6 bases, with 9 bases remaining between them. The CDR3 DNA is TGTGCCAGCAGTTTCGCGGGTTTTCAGCCCCAGCATTTT. The encoded protein is CASSFAGFQPQHF.

Details on this clonotype: With a much larger clone just one base away, this may be a read error. The chain uses TRBV4-1 and TRBJ1-2, with D maybe TRBD1 (5 bases). V lost 3 bases and J 0 bases, leaving 14 bases between the germline ends. Germline V lookup: CDR1 MGHRA, CDR2 YSYEKL. The CDR3 sequence is 16 residues long. In DNA, the CDR3 is TGCGCCAGCAGCCATTATGGCACAGGCCCTAACTATGGCTACACCTTC. Translated, it gives CASSHYGTGPNYGYTF.

This clonotype occurred a few times. The J gene is TRBJ2-7, the V gene TRBV7-2; tentative D call: TRBD1 (6 bases). With 4 bases removed from V and 3 bases from J, the gap between germline ends came to 13 bases. The CDR3 totals 14 residues. The germline gives CDR1 SGHTA, CDR2 FQGNSA. The CDR3 DNA sequence: TGTGCCAGCAGCTCATTGGGGGCAGGCTACGAGCAGTACTTC. It is translated as CASSSLGAGYEQYF.

This clonotype was detected ten times or more. The chain couples TRBV29-1 to TRBJ2-7; D tentatively fits TRBD1 or TRBD2 (5 bases each). CDR1 and CDR2 (germline): SQVTM, ANQGSEA. Trimming took off 2 bases at V and 3 bases at J, with 14 bases between the two ends. The CDR3 is 14 amino acids. In DNA, the CDR3 is TGCAGCGTTGAAATAGCGACAGCCGGCTACGAGCAGTACTTC. Translating gives CSVEIATAGYEQYF.

The genes are TRBV28 and TRBJ2-3; TRBD1 agrees at 7 bases. The CDR3 spans 14 residues. Germline loops: CDR1 MDHEN, CDR2 SYDVKM. V shed 6 bases and J 3 bases; nucleotides not matched to a gene: 6. The CDR3 spells CASRNRGSTDTQYF. In nucleotides, the CDR3 is TGTGCCAGCAGGAACAGGGGTTCGACAGATACGCAGTATTTT.

This clonotype was seen a handful of times. A single base separates this from a much larger clone, so it may be a read error. This rearrangement joins TRBV4-1 to TRBJ2-7, with TRBD1 identical over 7 bases. Germline V gene data show CDR1 as MGHRA and CDR2 as YSYEKL. This CDR3 is 13 amino acids long. The CDR3 spells CAGSQTGAYEQYF. The CDR3 nucleotides read TGCGCCGGCAGCCAAACAGGGGCATACGAGCAGTACTTC.